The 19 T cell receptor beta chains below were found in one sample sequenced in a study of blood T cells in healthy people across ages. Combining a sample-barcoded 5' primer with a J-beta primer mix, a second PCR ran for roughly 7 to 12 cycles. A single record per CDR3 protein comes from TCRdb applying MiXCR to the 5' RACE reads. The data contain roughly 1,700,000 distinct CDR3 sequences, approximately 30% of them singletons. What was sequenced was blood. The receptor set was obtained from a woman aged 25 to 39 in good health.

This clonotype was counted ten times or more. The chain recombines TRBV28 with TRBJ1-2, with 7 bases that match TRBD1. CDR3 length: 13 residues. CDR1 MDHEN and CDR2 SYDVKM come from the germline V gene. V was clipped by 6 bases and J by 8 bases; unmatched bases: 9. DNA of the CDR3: TGTGCCAGCAGCCCTGACAGGGTACGAGGCTACACCTTC. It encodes CASSPDRVRGYTF.

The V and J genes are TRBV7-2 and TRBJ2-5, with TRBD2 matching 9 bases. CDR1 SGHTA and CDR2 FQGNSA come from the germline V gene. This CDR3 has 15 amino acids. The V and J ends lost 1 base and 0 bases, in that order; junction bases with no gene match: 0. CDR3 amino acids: CASSLGTSDQETQYF. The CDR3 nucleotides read TGTGCCAGCAGCTTAGGGACTAGCGACCAAGAGACCCAGTACTTC.

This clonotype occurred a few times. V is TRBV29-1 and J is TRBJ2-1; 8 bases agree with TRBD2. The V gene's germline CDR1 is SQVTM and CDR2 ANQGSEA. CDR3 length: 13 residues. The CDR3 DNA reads TGCGGGTTAAGCGGGAGAAACTACAATGAGCAGTTCTTC. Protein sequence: CGLSGRNYNEQFF.

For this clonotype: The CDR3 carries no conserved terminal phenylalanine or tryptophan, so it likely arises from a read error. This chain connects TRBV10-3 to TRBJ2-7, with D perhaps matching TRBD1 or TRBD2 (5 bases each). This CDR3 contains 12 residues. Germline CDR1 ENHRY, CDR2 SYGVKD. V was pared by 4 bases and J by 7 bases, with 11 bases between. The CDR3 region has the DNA TGTGCCATCAGTGGGGGGTCGGGTGAGCAGTACTAC. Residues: CAISGGSGEQYY.

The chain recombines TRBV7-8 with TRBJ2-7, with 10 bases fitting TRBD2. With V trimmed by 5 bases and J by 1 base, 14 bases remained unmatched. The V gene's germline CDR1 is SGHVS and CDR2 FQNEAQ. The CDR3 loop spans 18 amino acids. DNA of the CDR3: TGTGCCAGCAGCCGTAACCTTGTAGCGGGAGGCTCATCCTACGAGCAGTACTTC. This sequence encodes CASSRNLVAGGSSYEQYF.

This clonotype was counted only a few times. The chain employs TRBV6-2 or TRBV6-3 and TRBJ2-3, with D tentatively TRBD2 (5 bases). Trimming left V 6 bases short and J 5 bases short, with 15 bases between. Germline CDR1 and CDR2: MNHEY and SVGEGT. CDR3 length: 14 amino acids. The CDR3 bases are TGTGCCAGCAGCTACGGCCGGGGAGTAGATACGCAGTATTTT. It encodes CASSYGRGVDTQYF.

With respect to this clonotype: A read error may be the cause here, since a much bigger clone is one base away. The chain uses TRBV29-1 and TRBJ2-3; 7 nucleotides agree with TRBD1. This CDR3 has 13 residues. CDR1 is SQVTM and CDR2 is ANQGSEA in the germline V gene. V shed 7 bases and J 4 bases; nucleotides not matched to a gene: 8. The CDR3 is CSAPDRVPDTQYF. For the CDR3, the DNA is TGCAGCGCCCCTGACAGGGTACCAGATACGCAGTATTTT.

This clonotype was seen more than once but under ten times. The CDR3 reads CASSLNRAGGTEQFF. CDR3 coding DNA: TGTGCCAGCAGCTTAAACCGAGCGGGGGGGACTGAGCAGTTCTTC. The J gene is TRBJ2-1, the V gene TRBV7-3, with 10 bases aligning to TRBD2. The CDR3 consists of 15 residues. The ends lost 1 base at V and 9 bases at J; junction bases unmatched: 6. The germline V gene encodes CDR1 SGHTA and CDR2 FQGTGA. Filled out from reference TRBV7-3 and TRBJ2-1, the complete variable domain reads GAGVSQTPSNKVTEKGKYVELRCDPISGHTALYWYRQSLGQGPEFLIYFQGTGAADDSGLPNDRFFAVRPEGSVSTLKIQRTERGDSAVYLCASSLNRAGGTEQFFGPGTRLTVL.

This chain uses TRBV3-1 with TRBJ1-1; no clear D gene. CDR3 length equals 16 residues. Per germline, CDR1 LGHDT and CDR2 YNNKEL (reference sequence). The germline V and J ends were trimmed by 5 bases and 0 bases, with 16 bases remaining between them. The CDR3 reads CASSGSSDPMNTEAFF. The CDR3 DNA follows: TGTGCCAGCAGCGGGTCGTCCGACCCCATGAACACTGAAGCTTTCTTT.

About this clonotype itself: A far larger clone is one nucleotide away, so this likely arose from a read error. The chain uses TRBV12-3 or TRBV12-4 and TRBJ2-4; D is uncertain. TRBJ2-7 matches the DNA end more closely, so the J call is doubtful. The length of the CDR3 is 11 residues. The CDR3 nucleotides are TGTGTCAGCAGTAACTCCTACGAGCAGTACTTC. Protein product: CVSSNSYEQYF.

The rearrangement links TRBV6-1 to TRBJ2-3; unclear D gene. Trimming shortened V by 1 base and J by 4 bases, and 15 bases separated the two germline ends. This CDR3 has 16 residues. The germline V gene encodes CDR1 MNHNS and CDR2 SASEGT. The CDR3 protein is CASSEVAATSADTQYF. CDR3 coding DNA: TGTGCCAGCAGTGAAGTGGCGGCAACAAGCGCAGATACGCAGTATTTT.

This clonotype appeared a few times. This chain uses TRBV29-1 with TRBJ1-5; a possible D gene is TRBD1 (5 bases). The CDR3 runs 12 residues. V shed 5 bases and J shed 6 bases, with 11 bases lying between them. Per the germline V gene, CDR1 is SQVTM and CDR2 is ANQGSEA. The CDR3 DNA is TGCAGCGTTAGGGGAAACGGTCAGCCCCAGCATTTT. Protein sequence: CSVRGNGQPQHF.

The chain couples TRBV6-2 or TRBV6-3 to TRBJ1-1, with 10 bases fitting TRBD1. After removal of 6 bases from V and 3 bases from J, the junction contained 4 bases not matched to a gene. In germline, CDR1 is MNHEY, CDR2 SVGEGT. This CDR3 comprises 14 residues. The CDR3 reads CASRRDRGHTEAFF. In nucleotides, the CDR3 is TGTGCCAGCAGGAGAGACAGGGGGCACACTGAAGCTTTCTTT.

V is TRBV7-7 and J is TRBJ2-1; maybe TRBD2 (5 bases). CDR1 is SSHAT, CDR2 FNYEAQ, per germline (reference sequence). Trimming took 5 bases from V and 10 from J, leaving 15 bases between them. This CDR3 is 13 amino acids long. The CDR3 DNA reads TGTGCCAGCAGCCTATCCGCTAGCAGGGAGCAGTTCTTC. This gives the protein CASSLSASREQFF.

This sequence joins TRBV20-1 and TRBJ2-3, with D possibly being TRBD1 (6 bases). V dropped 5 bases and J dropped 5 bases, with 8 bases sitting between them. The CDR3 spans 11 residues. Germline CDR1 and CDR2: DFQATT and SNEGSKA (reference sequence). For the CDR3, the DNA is TGCAGTGCTCTCAGGGGAGATACGCAGTATTTT. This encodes CSALRGDTQYF.

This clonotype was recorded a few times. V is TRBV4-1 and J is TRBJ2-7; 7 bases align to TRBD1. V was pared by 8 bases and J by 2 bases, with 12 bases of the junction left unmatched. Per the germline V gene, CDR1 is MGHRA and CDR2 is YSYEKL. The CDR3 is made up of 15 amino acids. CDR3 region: CASYSYRDRAYEQYF. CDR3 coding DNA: TGCGCCAGCTATTCATATCGGGACAGAGCCTACGAGCAGTACTTC.

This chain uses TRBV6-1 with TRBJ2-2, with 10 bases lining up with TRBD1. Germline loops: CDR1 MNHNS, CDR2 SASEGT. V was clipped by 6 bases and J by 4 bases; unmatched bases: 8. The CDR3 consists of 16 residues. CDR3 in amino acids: CASRASGTGATGELFF. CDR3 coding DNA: TGTGCCAGCAGGGCCTCCGGGACAGGGGCCACCGGGGAGCTGTTTTTT.

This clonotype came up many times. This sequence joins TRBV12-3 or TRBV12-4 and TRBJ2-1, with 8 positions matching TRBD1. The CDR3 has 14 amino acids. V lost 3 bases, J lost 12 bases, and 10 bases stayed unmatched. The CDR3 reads CASSFLAGGRLQFF. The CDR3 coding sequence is TGTGCCAGCAGTTTCCTGGCAGGGGGCCGTTTGCAGTTCTTC.

CDR3 nucleotides: TGTGCCAGCAGCCGAAACTACAGGGACGGCTACACCTTC. Translated, it gives CASSRNYRDGYTF. The chain carries TRBV7-2 and TRBJ1-2; D is perhaps TRBD1 (6 bases). This CDR3 is built from 13 residues. Germline V gene lookup returns CDR1 SGHTA and CDR2 FQGNSA. V lost 5 bases and J 8 bases, leaving 15 bases between the germline ends.